This TCR beta chain was identified during a study of blood T cell repertoires in COVID-19. Whole-study context: Sites across the United States, Italy and Spain contributed samples from acute and convalescent COVID-19. PBMCs, B-cell-depleted T cells, or T cells were the source of the cDNA or gDNA that made up the material.

During the 2 weeks before they entered the study, exposed participants had met someone with a PCR-confirmed or clinician-diagnosed COVID-19 case. Methods used by the authors: Reference gene primer amplification yielded estimated nucleated cell counts. Measured with immunoSEQ multiplex PCR; TCRdb has only the in-frame clones, and not every one. The V and J calls and clone size were taken over from that table, and D and trimming were inferred from the DNA. The table shows hundreds of thousands of clones, with 65% to 90% occurring only once. This CDR3 has 17 residues. V was clipped by 0 bases and J by 4 bases, with 15 bases between them. Germline V gives CDR1 MNHNS, CDR2 SASEGT.

This chain uses TRBV6-1 with TRBJ2-2; a possible D gene is TRBD2 (5 bases). The origin of this receptor is a woman aged 25-40 years who had been exposed to COVID-19. The specimen sequenced was PBMCs or T cells enriched from blood (not recorded which). The CDR3 DNA reads TGTGCCAGCAGTGAAGCACTAGACTCCCTTCTCACCGGGGAGCTGTTTTTT. Protein: CASSEALDSLLTGELFF.